This TCR beta chain is drawn from a study of cytomegalovirus exposure and HLA in healthy donors. Points on this clone: The antigen is unknown.

PCR used 60 Vbeta primers and 13 Jbeta primers. Clones were sequenced by immunoSEQ multiplex PCR, and TCRdb holds only the in-frame ones, with some missing. This table has fewer than 140,000 clones, 70% to 75% appearing once. V lost 3 bases, J lost 8 bases, and 17 bases lay in between. CDR3 length equals 16 residues. CDR1 is LNHNV, CDR2 YYDKDF, per germline (reference sequence). Study-wide points: Previous analysis showed most TCR beta V segments were productive about 90% or about 30% of the time. Further analysis, carried out later, found HLA-associated TCR beta chains more clonally expanded than equally common other chains. One later analysis reportedly identified an Asian-associated ancestry cluster that showed fewer N-insertions than the approximately 700-donor mean.

The receptor comes from a female donor in good health and CMV-seronegative. Source material: PBMCs. The chain employs TRBV15 and TRBJ1-6; weak D call: TRBD1 (5 bases). CDR3 in amino acids: CATSSRAGPEDSPLHF. The CDR3 bases are TGTGCCACCAGCAGCCGGGCAGGGCCCGAAGATTCACCCCTCCACTTT.